This T cell receptor beta chain was identified during a study of human T cells and chemical hapten exposure. TCRdb re-analysed the RACE reads in MiXCR, keeping a single row per CDR3 protein. The sample shows 150,000 to 200,000 distinct CDR3 sequences, under 30% of them seen only once. Germline trimming cut 5 bases from V and 1 base from J; bases unmatched to any gene: 12. Germline CDR1 reads DFQATT; CDR2 reads SNEGSKA (reference sequence). This CDR3 contains 16 residues. Broader study findings: TCRs at high frequency, those above 1 in 1000, did not change with DPC sensitization. Clustering by CDR3 similarity yielded significantly more large clusters from expanded TCRs than controls.

On this clonotype itself: Its antigen remains unidentified.

Time point of the sample: patch test 3, about 24 weeks after DPC sensitization. Treatment of the sample: therapeutic diphenylcyclopropenone sensitization with weekly scalp DPC. The origin of this receptor is a middle-aged woman with alopecia areata. Some clones in this sample may be carry-over from other donors' samples. The V gene is TRBV20-1, the J gene TRBJ1-1; 8 nucleotides line up with TRBD1. This specimen was whole blood, taken in connection with sensitization to the hapten diphenylcyclopropenone (DPC). CDR3 residues: CSAGLIRGLRNTEAFF. In DNA form, the CDR3 reads TGCAGTGCTGGACTCATCAGGGGGCTCAGGAACACTGAAGCTTTCTTT.